This TCR beta chain derives from a study of OX40 agonist ivuxolimab in advanced cancers. Study details: An anti-OX40 (CD134) antibody with agonistic activity, ivuxolimab, was administered to patients. 30% to 40% of patients had received prior checkpoint inhibitor therapy. Study results and limitations: By week 6 at 0.1 to 3.0 mg/kg, blood CD4+ and CD8+ T cells had expanded clonally.

This clone was observed a single time. As yet, its antigen is unknown. The CDR3 contains 13 residues. Trimming took off 5 bases at V and 2 bases at J, with 10 bases between the two ends. From germline, CDR1 is SGHRS and CDR2 YFSETQ. Collection of blood occurred at baseline, at cycle 4 day 1, and at cycle 7 day 1. Profiling relied on immunoSEQ multiplex PCR, and the TCRdb table lists in-frame clones only, not all of them. The sample has tens of thousands of clones; approximately 89% are singletons. The material sequenced was CD4+ or CD8+ T cells sorted from blood, taken in a trial of the OX40 agonist ivuxolimab. V and J are TRBV5-1 and TRBJ2-5, with D possibly TRBD2 on 5 matching bases. The clonotype comes from an adult with an advanced solid tumor such as melanoma, head and neck, liver or kidney cancer. The CDR3 sequence: CASRQGLQETQYF. The CDR3 DNA sequence: TGCGCCAGCAGGCAAGGACTTCAAGAGACCCAGTACTTC.